Below are 21 T cell receptor beta chains sequenced from a single sample in a study of T cells in narcolepsy (dated by TCRdb to 2016 to 2019). The library was generated by the immunoSEQ multiplex PCR assay. What TCRdb holds here is the immuneACCESS table cut down to in-frame rearrangements. Part of the clones is not present; checked against another copy, under half of the missing clones reflect an unresolved V gene, and the others are unexplained. This sample is represented by 35,000 or so clones; about 85% of them were singletons. Jointly, the top ten make up 1.6% of the sample. The sample was CD45RA- memory CD4+ T cells from PBMCs. The sample's cell subset or site, from its label and the paper: memory T cells sorted ex vivo from peripheral blood. Receptors originate from a human donor with narcolepsy.

The chain joins TRBV7-2 to TRBJ1-2, with a possible D match to TRBD1 (5 bases). The ends were cut back, 5 bases at V and 8 bases at J, with 15 bases in the middle. The germline V gene has CDR1 SGHTA and CDR2 FQGNSA. CDR3 length: 13 amino acids. The CDR3 is CASSSPGRHGYTF. The CDR3 DNA sequence: TGTGCCAGCAGCAGCCCAGGGAGGCACGGCTACACCTTC.

This clone showed up just once. The gene calls are TRBV6-6 and TRBJ2-7, with TRBD1 identical over 7 bases. Germline trimming cut 2 bases from V and 4 bases from J; bases unmatched to any gene: 5. The germline V gene has CDR1 MNHNY and CDR2 SVGAGI (reference sequence). This CDR3 is built from 14 residues. In DNA form, the CDR3 reads TGTGCCAGCAGTTACCCCGGGACAGCGTACGAGCAGTACTTC. Translated, it gives CASSYPGTAYEQYF.

The V call is TRBV6-1, the J call TRBJ2-7, with D unclear. V lost 1 base and J 2 bases, leaving 3 bases between the germline ends. The CDR3 runs 12 residues. In germline, CDR1 is MNHNS, CDR2 SASEGT. The DNA of the CDR3 is TGTGCCAGCAGTGAAGGGACCTACGAGCAGTACTTC. Translated, it gives CASSEGTYEQYF.

This chain connects TRBV7-2 to TRBJ2-3; tentatively, D is TRBD1 (5 bases). The V end was cut by 5 bases, the J end by 0 bases, with 15 bases between. The CDR3 length is 16 residues. From germline, CDR1 is SGHTA and CDR2 FQGNSA. In DNA, the CDR3 is TGTGCCAGCAGCCCGGACACCTTACGGAGCACAGATACGCAGTATTTT. Protein sequence: CASSPDTLRSTDTQYF.

The chain recombines TRBV19 with TRBJ1-1; D is undetermined. The CDR3 sequence is 15 residues long. The V gene lost 3 bases and the J gene lost 0 bases, with 11 bases spanning the gap. Germline V gene data show CDR1 as LNHDA and CDR2 as SQIVND (reference sequence). Here the CDR3 reads CASSINGPVNTEAFF. The CDR3 DNA is TGTGCCAGTAGTATTAACGGACCAGTGAACACTGAAGCTTTCTTT.

V and J are TRBV2 and TRBJ2-3, with 8 bases lining up with TRBD1. This CDR3 spans 15 amino acids. The germline V gene has CDR1 SNHLY and CDR2 FYNNEI. Unmatched junction bases numbered 8, after V lost 5 bases and J lost 4 bases. This CDR3 reads CASSLGQGDADTQYF. Written as DNA, the CDR3 is TGTGCCAGCAGTCTTGGACAGGGAGACGCAGATACGCAGTATTTT. Variable domain in full (rest from reference TRBV2 and TRBJ2-3): EPEVTQTPSHQVTQMGQEVILRCVPISNHLYFYWYRQILGQKVEFLVSFYNNEISEKSEIFDDQFSVERPDGSNFTLKIRSTKLEDSAMYFCASSLGQGDADTQYFGPGTRLTVL.

The chain links TRBV9 to TRBJ2-7; the D is unclear. Germline V gene lookup returns CDR1 SGDLS and CDR2 YYNGEE. Trimming cost V 3 bases and J 3 bases, with 16 bases left between them. The CDR3 length is 15 residues. The CDR3 DNA follows: TGTGCCAGCAGCGCCTCCGGGCAACTCAGCTACGAGCAGTACTTC. Amino acids: CASSASGQLSYEQYF.

The V and J genes are TRBV11-3 and TRBJ2-7; no reliable D call. The CDR3 extends over 13 amino acids. V shed 3 bases and J shed 3 bases, with 9 bases lying between them. CDR1 and CDR2 (germline): SGHNT, YENEEA. The DNA for the CDR3 is TGTGCCAGCAGCTTGACACAAAACTACGAGCAGTACTTC. Translating gives CASSLTQNYEQYF. Looking up the rest from reference TRBV11-3 and TRBJ2-7 gives the full variable domain: EAGVVQSPRYKIIEKKQPVAFWCNPISGHNTLYWYLQNLGQGPELLIRYENEEAVDDSQLPKDRFSAERLKGVDSTLKIQPAELGDSAVYLCASSLTQNYEQYFGPGTRLTVT.

J is TRBJ2-3 and V is TRBV7-2; no definite D call. V dropped 1 base and J dropped 1 base, with 9 bases sitting between them. CDR3 length: 15 residues. Germline CDR1 and CDR2: SGHTA and FQGNSA. CDR3 sequence reads: CASSLVSGRTDTQYF. CDR3 nucleotide sequence: TGTGCCAGCAGCTTAGTATCAGGACGCACAGATACGCAGTATTTT.

J is TRBJ2-7 and V is TRBV6-1; D ambiguous. Trimming stripped 3 bases from V and 4 bases from J, with 13 bases between. This CDR3 region has 14 residues. From germline, CDR1 is MNHNS and CDR2 SASEGT. This CDR3 is CASSDQSLVYEQYF. DNA of the CDR3: TGTGCCAGCAGTGACCAATCCTTAGTGTACGAGCAGTACTTC.

This chain joins TRBV5-1 and TRBJ2-6, with D possibly TRBD1 on 6 matching bases. The CDR3 consists of 17 residues. Trimming pared 4 bases from V and 0 bases from J, leaving 14 bases between. The germline V gene has CDR1 SGHRS and CDR2 YFSETQ. CDR3 protein: CASSPGQPSSGANVLTF. CDR3 nucleotides: TGCGCCAGCAGCCCAGGACAGCCCAGCTCTGGGGCCAACGTCCTGACTTTC.

The chain recombines TRBV7-3 with TRBJ2-2; D perhaps matches TRBD2 (5 bases). The CDR3 runs 16 residues. V dropped 0 bases and J dropped 7 bases, with 15 bases sitting between them. Germline loops: CDR1 SGHTA, CDR2 FQGTGA. The CDR3: CASSLTGTRAVGELFF. The CDR3 coding sequence is TGTGCCAGCAGCTTAACAGGCACTAGGGCGGTCGGGGAGCTGTTTTTT. Variable domain in full (rest from reference TRBV7-3 and TRBJ2-2): GAGVSQTPSNKVTEKGKYVELRCDPISGHTALYWYRQSLGQGPEFLIYFQGTGAADDSGLPNDRFFAVRPEGSVSTLKIQRTERGDSAVYLCASSLTGTRAVGELFFGEGSRLTVL.

The chain carries TRBV6-6 and TRBJ1-1, with 8 bases that match TRBD1. V trimming: 8 bases; J trimming: 8 bases; junction bases outside the gene matches: 13. The CDR3 is made up of 14 amino acids. Germline V CDR1 and CDR2: MNHNY, SVGAGI (reference sequence). CDR3 bases: TGTGCCAGCCTACGGACAGGGTCAAGGGGCGAAGCTTTCTTT. Translating it yields CASLRTGSRGEAFF.

This clone has just one count. CDR3 DNA: TGTGCCAGCAGGGGACTAGCCGCCCCCGGAGAGACCCAGTACTTC. It yields the protein CASRGLAAPGETQYF. The J gene is TRBJ2-5, the V gene TRBV6-1; TRBD2 aligns across 9 bases. The V segment lost 6 bases and the J segment 4 bases; nucleotides outside the gene matches: 9. Germline-derived CDR1 and CDR2 are MNHNS and SASEGT. The CDR3 sequence is 15 residues long.

With respect to this clone: The same CDR3 arises from other DNA sequences in this sample as well. The chain joins TRBV5-1 to TRBJ2-5, with no clear D. The CDR3 totals 13 residues. The germline gives CDR1 SGHRS, CDR2 YFSETQ. Trimming left V 0 bases short and J 3 bases short, with 6 bases between. DNA of the CDR3: TGCGCCAGCAGCTTGGCCTCGGAAGAGACCCAGTACTTC. Translating it yields CASSLASEETQYF.

The V gene is TRBV7-8, the J gene TRBJ2-3, with D possibly being TRBD1 or TRBD2 (6 bases each). The CDR3 contains 16 residues. Between the trimmed V and J ends, which lost 0 bases and 2 bases, there was a span of 12 bases. Germline V gene data show CDR1 as SGHVS and CDR2 as FQNEAQ. CDR3 nucleotide sequence: TGTGCCAGCAGCTTAGCTGCCCCGGGGGCCACAGATACGCAGTATTTT. Encoded protein: CASSLAAPGATDTQYF.

This chain joins TRBV7-2 and TRBJ2-1; the match to TRBD2 covers 12 bases. Germline V gene data show CDR1 as SGHTA and CDR2 as FQGNSA. The CDR3 is 14 amino acids. J was trimmed by 7 bases and V by 7 bases; bases with no gene match: 5. The CDR3 DNA is TGTGCCAGCAAGCTAGCGGGGGGGCCGAATGAGCAGTTCTTC. Its protein product is CASKLAGGPNEQFF.

This chain joins TRBV5-1 and TRBJ2-2; D not certain. This CDR3 is 14 amino acids long. V was trimmed by 3 bases and J by 3 bases, leaving 9 bases between them. Germline assignment: CDR1 SGHRS and CDR2 YFSETQ. The chain's CDR3 is CASSSDTYTGELFF. CDR3 in DNA: TGCGCCAGCAGCTCTGACACCTACACCGGGGAGCTGTTTTTT.

This sequence joins TRBV23-1 and TRBJ1-5; 9 bases match TRBD1. TRBV23-1 carries the ORF label, with uncertain function. With V trimmed by 3 bases and J by 5 bases, 8 bases remained unmatched. This CDR3 contains 16 residues. The CDR3 DNA follows: TGCGCCAGCAGTCATCGGACAGGGGTGGTAGATCAGCCCCAGCATTTT. It is translated as CASSHRTGVVDQPQHF.

This clone has more than one count but fewer than ten. This chain joins TRBV6-5 and TRBJ1-2; D not certain. The CDR3 sequence is 15 residues long. Trimming took off 1 base at V and 0 bases at J, with 9 bases between the two ends. Germline CDR1 is MNHEY and CDR2 is SVGAGI. The DNA for the CDR3 is TGTGCCAGCAGTTACTTTGTCCAGCCTAACTATGGCTACACCTTC. Translated: CASSYFVQPNYGYTF.

V and J are TRBV6-6 and TRBJ1-1, with no clear D. Trimming left V 6 bases short and J 2 bases short, with 13 bases between. This CDR3 is 14 amino acids long. Germline V lookup: CDR1 MNHNY, CDR2 SVGAGI (reference sequence). Written as DNA, the CDR3 is TGTGCCAGCAGCCAAACCCGAGTAAACACTGAAGCTTTCTTT. Its translation: CASSQTRVNTEAFF.